The 16 T cell receptor beta chains below all came from one sample that was sequenced in a study of T cell responses to AZD1222 COVID-19 vaccine. TCRdb's table, derived via immunoSEQ multiplex PCR, lists solely in-frame clones and lacks some. The table has about 160,000 clones, 85% to 90% seen once. The sample in question was peripheral blood, obtained on day 0 of AZD1222 vaccination. The origin of the receptors is an adult in good health.

The gene calls are TRBV4-3 and TRBJ2-1, with no clear D. V was shortened by 1 base and J by 8 bases, with 18 bases between the two germline ends. CDR1 is LGHNA and CDR2 is YSLEER in the germline V gene. The CDR3 spans 16 residues. This CDR3 reads CASSQVHRSYGDEQFF. In DNA, the CDR3 is TGCGCCAGCAGCCAAGTCCACCGAAGCTATGGGGATGAGCAGTTCTTC.

V and J are TRBV12-3 or TRBV12-4 and TRBJ1-5; a possible D gene is TRBD1 (5 bases). This CDR3 region has 13 residues. Trimming removed 5 bases from V and 7 bases from J, with 12 bases in between. CDR3 in amino acids: CASSVGVGQPQHF. The DNA for the CDR3 is TGTGCCAGCAGTGTAGGGGTTGGCCAGCCCCAGCATTTT.

This clone appeared a few times. The J gene is TRBJ1-2, the V gene TRBV28; the match to TRBD1 covers 8 bases. This CDR3 spans 14 amino acids. The V and J ends lost 8 bases and 2 bases, in that order; junction bases with no gene match: 7. Germline assignment: CDR1 MDHEN and CDR2 SYDVKM. DNA for the CDR3: TGTGCCAGCCTCGGACAGGGTCAAAACTATGGCTACACCTTC. Encoded protein: CASLGQGQNYGYTF.

Worth noting for this clone: This sample also contains other DNA sequences that code for the same CDR3. The rearrangement uses TRBV6-2 or TRBV6-3 and TRBJ1-3; the D gene is possibly TRBD1 (6 bases). V shed 3 bases and J shed 7 bases, with 7 bases lying between them. The CDR3 covers 12 residues. Germline values: CDR1 MNHEY, CDR2 SVGEGT. CDR3 sequence (DNA): TGTGCCAGCAGTTATACAGGGAACACCATATATTTT. Translation: CASSYTGNTIYF.

The chain recombines TRBV29-1 with TRBJ2-5, with 13 bases lining up with TRBD2. This CDR3 comprises 15 residues. The ends lost 6 bases at V and 5 bases at J; junction bases unmatched: 9. The germline CDR1 and CDR2 sequences are SQVTM and ANQGSEA. The CDR3 sequence: CSVGRGLAGQETQYF. The CDR3 DNA reads TGCAGCGTGGGACGGGGACTAGCGGGGCAGGAGACCCAGTACTTC.

This chain uses TRBV27 with TRBJ1-6; TRBD1 is a possible D gene (5 bases). From germline, CDR1 is MNHEY and CDR2 SMNVEV (reference sequence). The CDR3 contains 16 residues. V shed 4 bases and J shed 4 bases, with 14 bases lying between them. CDR3 residues: CASSSPGPYYNSPLHF. Here the CDR3 DNA reads TGTGCCAGCAGTTCCCCGGGACCCTATTATAATTCACCCCTCCACTTT.

The V and J genes are TRBV28 and TRBJ1-1; D gene ambiguous. V lost 10 bases to trimming and J lost 1 base, with 4 bases between them. Germline CDR1 MDHEN, CDR2 SYDVKM. The CDR3 is made up of 10 amino acids. The DNA for the CDR3 is TGTGCCACCCAGAACACTGAAGCTTTCTTT. Protein sequence: CATQNTEAFF.

The rearrangement links TRBV30 to TRBJ2-2, with TRBD2 matching 9 bases. J lost 5 bases, V lost 2 bases, and 12 bases had no gene match. Germline CDR1 is GTSNPN and CDR2 is SVGIG (reference sequence). This CDR3 is built from 17 residues. This CDR3 is CAWSPPDSGSSTGELFF. CDR3 nucleotide sequence: TGTGCCTGGAGTCCTCCAGATAGCGGGAGCTCTACCGGGGAGCTGTTTTTT.

This chain connects TRBV19 to TRBJ1-2; 8 nucleotides align to TRBD1. Germline V gives CDR1 LNHDA, CDR2 SQIVND (reference sequence). J gave up 5 bases and V 6 bases, and 2 bases lay outside the gene matches. This CDR3 has 12 amino acids. The CDR3 reads CASSGQGYGYTF. CDR3 nucleotides: TGTGCCAGTAGCGGACAGGGATATGGCTACACCTTC.

This chain joins TRBV4-3 and TRBJ2-1; possibly TRBD2 for D (6 bases). Germline CDR1 LGHNA, CDR2 YSLEER. Trimming removed 5 bases at V and 9 bases at J, with 14 bases between. The CDR3 loop spans 13 amino acids. This CDR3 reads CASSSRLEGEQFF. For the CDR3, the DNA is TGCGCCAGCAGCTCGCGACTAGAAGGTGAGCAGTTCTTC.

CDR3 residues: CASSSGTGFDQPQHF. CDR3 in DNA: TGCGCCAGCAGCTCAGGCACAGGGTTCGATCAGCCCCAGCATTTT. This rearrangement joins TRBV5-1 to TRBJ1-5; maybe TRBD1 (6 bases). The CDR3 is made up of 15 amino acids. Germline assignment: CDR1 SGHRS and CDR2 YFSETQ. The germline V and J ends were trimmed by 3 bases and 5 bases, with 15 bases remaining between them. The full variable domain, rest sourced from reference TRBV5-1 and TRBJ1-5, is KAGVTQTPRYLIKTRGQQVTLSCSPISGHRSVSWYQQTPGQGLQFLFEYFSETQRNKGNFPGRFSGRQFSNSRSEMNVSTLELGDSALYLCASSSGTGFDQPQHFGDGTRLSIL.

V gene TRBV10-3 combines with J gene TRBJ2-5, with D uncertain. Trimming took 4 bases from V and 3 from J, leaving 9 bases between them. The CDR3 has 13 amino acids. Germline CDR1 ENHRY, CDR2 SYGVKD. For the CDR3, the DNA is TGTGCCATCAGTGTTAGGCAAGAAGAGACCCAGTACTTC. This encodes CAISVRQEETQYF.

The chain couples TRBV7-2 to TRBJ1-2; D remains ambiguous. Germline CDR1 and CDR2: SGHTA and FQGNSA. The CDR3 length is 14 residues. The V end lost 0 bases, the J end lost 7 bases, and 12 bases lay between the germline ends. The CDR3 nucleotides are TGTGCCAGCAGCTTAGCGGTCTACCGGGGTGGCTACACCTTC. Encoded protein: CASSLAVYRGGYTF.

The chain uses TRBV19 and TRBJ2-6; no firm D call. V was pared by 6 bases and J by 0 bases, with 6 bases between. Germline V gene data show CDR1 as LNHDA and CDR2 as SQIVND (reference sequence). This CDR3 has 14 amino acids. The CDR3 loop is CASSLNSGANVLTF. The CDR3 nucleotides are TGTGCCAGTAGCCTCAACTCTGGGGCCAACGTCCTGACTTTC.

This chain connects TRBV18 to TRBJ2-1, with TRBD1 matching 9 bases. The CDR3 extends over 18 amino acids. The germline V gene has CDR1 KGHSH and CDR2 LQKENI. The V and J ends lost 0 bases and 7 bases, in that order; junction bases with no gene match: 13. Here the CDR3 DNA reads TGTGCCAGCTCACCACCCACAGGGGGCTCTTTTCTCGGGAATGAGCAGTTCTTC. The encoded protein is CASSPPTGGSFLGNEQFF. Full variable domain (remainder filled in from reference TRBV18 and TRBJ2-1): NAGVMQNPRHLVRRRGQEARLRCSPMKGHSHVYWYRQLPEEGLKFMVYLQKENIIDESGMPKERFSAEFPKEGPSILRIQQVVRGDSAAYFCASSPPTGGSFLGNEQFFGPGTRLTVL.

The chain has TRBV24-1 and TRBJ1-5; D not certain. Trimming removed 7 bases from V and 0 bases from J, with 6 bases in between. The CDR3 contains 13 residues. The germline V gene encodes CDR1 KGHDR and CDR2 SFDVKD. The CDR3 DNA reads as TGTGCCACCAGCCTGAATAGCAATCAGCCCCAGCATTTT. Protein: CATSLNSNQPQHF.